The subject of this entry is one T cell receptor beta chain. These data come from a study of blood T cell repertoires in COVID-19. Whole-study context: T cells, B-cell-depleted T cells, or PBMCs provided the cDNA or gDNA that served as material.

Original data processing: Reference gene primer amplification yielded estimated nucleated cell counts. Only in-frame clones appear in the TCRdb table, and some are missing; sequencing was by immunoSEQ multiplex PCR. The V and J calls and clone size come from that table; D and trimming were worked out from the DNA. The table has about 490,000 clones, approximately 83% seen once. Germline V gives CDR1 SQVTM, CDR2 ANQGSEA. The CDR3 totals 12 residues. The ends lost 3 bases at V and 5 bases at J; junction bases unmatched: 2. The sequenced sample consisted of peripheral blood. V gene TRBV29-1 combines with J gene TRBJ2-5, with TRBD1 matching 8 bases. The clonotype was recovered from a human donor in a cohort sampled during active COVID-19. The CDR3 spells CSVDRGPETQYF. The CDR3 DNA reads TGCAGCGTTGACAGGGGGCCCGAGACCCAGTACTTC.